The clone carrying this T cell receptor beta chain was found once. Its antigen is currently unknown. This sample's time point: baseline pretreatment blood. Treatment of the sample: 15 Gy SBRT to primary tumor, nephrectomy 4 weeks later. Serial blood draws occurred at baseline and 2 and 4 weeks post-SBRT. This renal cell carcinoma was of the clear cell type. Clones were sequenced by immunoSEQ multiplex PCR, and TCRdb holds only the in-frame ones, with some missing. The data contain about 50,000 clones, 65% to 90% of them seen just once; the ten biggest clones take up about 31%. These data originate in a study of radiation and T cells in renal cell carcinoma. Turning to the study itself: Nephrectomy followed 15 Gy stereotactic body radiation by 4 weeks. Study-level results: From baseline, blood top tumor clonotypes peaked at 2 weeks post-radiation.

Trimming pared 4 bases from V and 3 bases from J, leaving 14 bases between. CDR1 and CDR2 from the germline V gene are SGHRS and YFSETQ. This CDR3 has 14 residues. The rearrangement links TRBV5-1 to TRBJ2-7, with D perhaps matching TRBD1 (6 bases). The origin of this receptor is an older woman with renal cell carcinoma. This sample comprised blood, obtained from a patient whose treatment included radiotherapy and nephrectomy. The CDR3 region is CASSPTRGNYEQYF. CDR3 in DNA: TGCGCCAGCAGCCCTACCAGGGGAAACTACGAGCAGTACTTC.